Listed below are T cell receptor beta chains from one sample, sequenced in a study of blood T cell repertoires in COVID-19. TCRdb's table, derived via immunoSEQ multiplex PCR, lists solely in-frame clones and lacks some. The data show about 200,000 clones, just over 85% seen once. Sequencing input: peripheral blood. The receptors here all came from a man between 18 and 29 years old with active or convalescent COVID-19. The conserved cysteine and the conserved F or W are not part of the CDR3 here.

>TRBV5-1|TRBJ1-1
ASSPNPGQSDTEAF
>TRBV6-5|TRBJ1-2
ASNLGTAYGYT
>TRBV30|TRBJ1-1
ASRAGLRSTEAF
>TRBV7-2|TRBJ1-5
ASSGNGQGLSNQPQH
>TRBV12-3/TRBV12-4|TRBJ1-1
ASIQGRNTEAF
>TRBV4-3|TRBJ1-4
ASSLGTRTNEKLF
>TRBV7-9|TRBJ2-1
ASSLSASGRVRNEQF
>TRBV28|TRBJ1-5
ASSLGGTSNQPQH
>TRBV4-1|TRBJ2-1
ASSQDGSGNNEQF
>TRBV18|TRBJ1-3
ASSLRFGGETGNTIY
>TRBV6-2/TRBV6-3|TRBJ2-1
ASSYSGLAVYNEQF